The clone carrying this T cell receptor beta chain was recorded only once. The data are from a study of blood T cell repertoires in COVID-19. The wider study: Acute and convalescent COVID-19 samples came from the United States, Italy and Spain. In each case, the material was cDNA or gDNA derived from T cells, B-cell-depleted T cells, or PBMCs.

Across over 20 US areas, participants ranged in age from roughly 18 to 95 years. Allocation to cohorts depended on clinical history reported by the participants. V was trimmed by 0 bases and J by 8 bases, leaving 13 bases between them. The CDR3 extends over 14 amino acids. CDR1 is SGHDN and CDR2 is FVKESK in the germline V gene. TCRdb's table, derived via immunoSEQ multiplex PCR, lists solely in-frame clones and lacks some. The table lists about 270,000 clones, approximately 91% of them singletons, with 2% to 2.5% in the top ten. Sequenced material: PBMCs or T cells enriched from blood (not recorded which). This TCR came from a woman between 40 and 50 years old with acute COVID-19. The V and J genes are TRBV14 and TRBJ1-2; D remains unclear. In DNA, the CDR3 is TGTGCCAGCAGCCAAGATGTCGGCGGCGGGGGCTACACCTTC. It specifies CASSQDVGGGGYTF.